Listed here are 30 T cell receptor beta chains from one sample, sequenced in a study of T-cell memory formation after mild COVID-19. TCRdb passed the 5' RACE reads through MiXCR, listing each CDR3 protein once. The table records under 250,000 distinct CDR3 sequences, over 15% of them present only once. Sequencing was performed on PBMCs or a T cell subset sorted from them (not recorded which). The receptor set was obtained from an adult woman who had mild COVID-19 (a few samples of this study predate the infection). Cell type and time point are not known.

V is TRBV29-1 and J is TRBJ1-1, with a weak D call TRBD1 (6 bases). V was clipped by 5 bases and J by 0 bases, with 10 bases between them. CDR3 length: 13 residues. Germline assignment: CDR1 SQVTM and CDR2 ANQGSEA. Here the CDR3 DNA reads TGCAGCGTTAGTACAGGGATGAACACTGAAGCTTTCTTT. This sequence encodes CSVSTGMNTEAFF.

The rearrangement joins TRBV5-1 to TRBJ1-2; no reliable D call. The V gene's germline CDR1 is SGHRS and CDR2 YFSETQ. Trimming left V 3 bases short and J 8 bases short, with 17 bases between. This CDR3 is built from 14 residues. For the CDR3, the DNA is TGCGCCAGCAGCTCAAAGGGTGACTTAGGGGGCTACACCTTC. Encoded protein: CASSSKGDLGGYTF.

In its sample, this clonotype was seen many times. This sequence joins TRBV12-3 or TRBV12-4 and TRBJ2-3; 11 nucleotides match TRBD2. The CDR3 loop spans 16 amino acids. Trimming cost V 5 bases and J 6 bases; bases outside gene matches: 10. Here the CDR3 reads CASSRNLAGGPDTQYF. CDR3 DNA sequence: TGTGCCAGCAGTCGTAACTTAGCGGGGGGGCCCGATACGCAGTATTTT.

The table lists this clonotype with a few counts. One end of the junction does not line up with germline, which may come from a read error. The rearrangement joins TRBV24-1 to TRBJ2-2, with a possible D match to TRBD1 (6 bases). CDR1 is KGHDR and CDR2 is SFDVKD in the germline V gene. The CDR3 runs 15 residues. The CDR3 sequence: CATSAHHRESGELFF. CDR3 nucleotide sequence: TGTGCCACCAGTGCCCACCACAGGGAATCCGGGGAGCTGTTTTTC.

The J gene is TRBJ2-5, the V gene TRBV7-6; D gene uncertain. The germline V gene encodes CDR1 SGHVS and CDR2 FNYEAQ. This CDR3 contains 13 residues. V gave up 2 bases and J gave up 4 bases, with 8 bases separating them. As DNA, the CDR3 is TGTGCCAGCAGCTTAAGTCCGGTAGAGACCCAGTACTTC. As protein: CASSLSPVETQYF. Based on the CDR3 plus reference TRBV7-6 and TRBJ2-5, the full variable domain is GAGVSQSPRYKVTKRGQDVALRCDPISGHVSLYWYRQALGQGPEFLTYFNYEAQQDKSGLPNDRFSAERPEGSISTLTIQRTEQRDSAMYRCASSLSPVETQYFGPGTRLLVL.

The genes are TRBV5-8 and TRBJ1-1; D uncertain. This CDR3 region has 13 residues. The V gene lost 3 bases and the J gene lost 4 bases, with 10 bases spanning the gap. Germline V gene sequence: CDR1 SGHTS, CDR2 YDEGEE. CDR3 nucleotides: TGTGCCAGCAGCTCCCGTTACAGCACTGAAGCTTTCTTT. Residues: CASSSRYSTEAFF.

By its share, this clonotype is medium-sized (0.01 to 0.1%). J is TRBJ2-1 and V is TRBV7-9, with 9 positions matching TRBD2. From germline, CDR1 is SEHNR and CDR2 FQNEAQ (reference sequence). CDR3 length equals 15 residues. The junction had 7 bases not matched to a gene; V was cut back by 3 bases and J by 7 bases. Here the CDR3 reads CASSFVGLARNEQFF. The CDR3 DNA reads TGTGCCAGCAGCTTCGTCGGACTAGCGCGGAATGAGCAGTTCTTC.

The gene calls are TRBV4-1 and TRBJ1-5; 7 nucleotides match TRBD1. The CDR3 contains 15 residues. V trimming: 1 base; J trimming: 1 base; junction bases outside the gene matches: 1. Germline loops: CDR1 MGHRA, CDR2 YSYEKL. Here the CDR3 DNA reads TGCGCCAGCAGCCAAGCACAGGGGAGCAATCAGCCCCAGCATTTT. Protein: CASSQAQGSNQPQHF.

The chain couples TRBV6-5 to TRBJ1-1, with a tentative D call TRBD1 (5 bases). The CDR3 runs 17 residues. Germline V gene data show CDR1 as MNHEY and CDR2 as SVGAGI. Between the trimmed V and J ends, which lost 10 bases and 5 bases, there was a span of 29 bases. This CDR3 reads CATRGPHGRGFGTEAFF. The DNA of the CDR3 is TGTGCCACCCGGGGACCCCACGGGAGGGGATTCGGTACTGAAGCTTTCTTT.

This clonotype has a count of ten or more. This sequence joins TRBV4-2 and TRBJ1-1; D not resolved. The CDR3 loop spans 14 amino acids. Trimming pared 0 bases from V and 1 base from J, leaving 6 bases between. CDR1 LGHNA and CDR2 YNFKEQ come from the germline V gene. The CDR3 here is CASSQDRPNTEAFF. DNA of the CDR3: TGTGCCAGCAGCCAAGATCGCCCGAACACTGAAGCTTTCTTT.

This clonotype showed up just a few times. V usage is TRBV20-1 and J usage is TRBJ1-1; D possibly corresponds to TRBD1 (5 bases). The V end lost 6 bases, the J end lost 2 bases, and 19 bases lay between the germline ends. The germline CDR1 and CDR2 sequences are DFQATT and SNEGSKA (reference sequence). The CDR3 length is 15 residues. CDR3 protein: CSAPEPRGGNTEAFF. For the CDR3, the DNA is TGCAGTGCACCAGAGCCGAGGGGTGGCAACACTGAAGCTTTCTTT.

This clonotype appeared a few times. The chain is built from TRBV5-1 and TRBJ2-3, with 9 bases lining up with TRBD1. The CDR3 spans 18 residues. After removal of 1 base from V and 3 bases from J, the junction contained 12 bases not matched to a gene. The germline V gene encodes CDR1 SGHRS and CDR2 YFSETQ. CDR3 amino acids: CASSLFARGQGGTDTQYF. DNA of the CDR3: TGCGCCAGCAGCTTGTTTGCTCGGGGACAGGGCGGGACAGATACGCAGTATTTT. Full variable domain (outside the CDR3, taken from reference TRBV5-1 and TRBJ2-3): KAGVTQTPRYLIKTRGQQVTLSCSPISGHRSVSWYQQTPGQGLQFLFEYFSETQRNKGNFPGRFSGRQFSNSRSEMNVSTLELGDSALYLCASSLFARGQGGTDTQYFGPGTRLTVL.

The rearrangement uses TRBV6-2 or TRBV6-3 and TRBJ2-7; D is unresolved. There are 13 residues in the CDR3. Germline-derived CDR1 and CDR2 are MNHEY and SVGEGT. V was shortened by 7 bases and J by 0 bases, with 10 bases between the two germline ends. The CDR3 region has the DNA TGTGCCAGCACCCCCCGGAGCTCCTACGAGCAGTACTTC. It is translated as CASTPRSSYEQYF.

The chain carries TRBV7-3 and TRBJ2-2; 7 nucleotides agree with TRBD1. Unmatched junction bases numbered 2, after V lost 4 bases and J lost 3 bases. The CDR3 is made up of 14 amino acids. The germline V gene encodes CDR1 SGHTA and CDR2 FQGTGA. The CDR3 nucleotides read TGTGCCAGCAGCTATGACAGGGACACCGGGGAGCTGTTTTTT. This codes for CASSYDRDTGELFF. The full variable domain, with the rest looked up from reference TRBV7-3 and TRBJ2-2, is GAGVSQTPSNKVTEKGKYVELRCDPISGHTALYWYRQSLGQGPEFLIYFQGTGAADDSGLPNDRFFAVRPEGSVSTLKIQRTERGDSAVYLCASSYDRDTGELFFGEGSRLTVL.

This clonotype was seen a handful of times. In DNA form, the CDR3 reads TGTGCCACCAGTGATTCCCGACCCTTGACAGGGTCCCCAGTGTCCTACGAGCAGTACTTC. Protein: CATSDSRPLTGSPVSYEQYF. The chain links TRBV24-1 to TRBJ2-7; 7 nucleotides agree with TRBD1. Losses at the gene ends were 2 bases for V and 1 base for J; bases not matched to a gene: 19. Per the germline V gene, CDR1 is KGHDR and CDR2 is SFDVKD. The CDR3 is made up of 20 amino acids.

This clonotype was counted once. This chain uses TRBV12-3 or TRBV12-4 with TRBJ2-1; 10 bases align to TRBD2. The CDR3 extends over 16 amino acids. The ends lost 7 bases at V and 5 bases at J; junction bases unmatched: 11. The CDR3 coding sequence is TGTGCCAGCACCACCAAACGGACTAGCGGTAACAATGAGCAGTTCTTC. This gives the protein CASTTKRTSGNNEQFF.

The chain uses TRBV9 and TRBJ1-1; the D gene is possibly TRBD1 (6 bases). Trimming pared 3 bases from V and 6 bases from J, leaving 12 bases between. The CDR3 spans 13 residues. Per the germline V gene, CDR1 is SGDLS and CDR2 is YYNGEE. The chain's CDR3 is CASSAQGMSEAFF. Written as DNA, the CDR3 is TGTGCCAGCAGCGCACAGGGAATGTCTGAAGCTTTCTTT.

This clonotype has just a few counts. CDR3 region: CAPRTGLNQPQHF. Here the CDR3 DNA reads TGCGCCCCGCGGACAGGACTTAATCAGCCCCAGCATTTT. This chain joins TRBV23-1 and TRBJ1-5; 7 positions agree with TRBD1. TRBV23-1 is an ORF for which the function is uncertain. The CDR3 contains 13 residues. J lost 4 bases, V lost 11 bases, and 8 bases had no gene match.

This clonotype was detected only a few times. The chain uses TRBV6-5 and TRBJ1-2; 11 bases are shared with TRBD1. Germline V gives CDR1 MNHEY, CDR2 SVGAGI. With 6 bases clipped from V and 4 bases from J, the junction kept 4 bases outside the gene matches. The CDR3 runs to 14 residues. The CDR3 DNA reads as TGTGCCAGCAGCACGGGACAGGGGGGCTATGGCTACACCTTC. It codes for CASSTGQGGYGYTF.

This clonotype was counted many times. The chain carries TRBV6-6 and TRBJ2-5, with unresolved D. There are 14 residues in the CDR3. V gave up 2 bases and J gave up 0 bases, with 7 bases separating them. From germline, CDR1 is MNHNY and CDR2 SVGAGI (reference sequence). The CDR3 loop is CASSYELYQETQYF. DNA of the CDR3: TGTGCCAGCAGTTACGAGCTATACCAAGAGACCCAGTACTTC.

The genes are TRBV5-1 and TRBJ2-1, with 10 nucleotides matching TRBD2. Germline V lookup: CDR1 SGHRS, CDR2 YFSETQ. Unmatched junction bases numbered 7, after V lost 0 bases and J lost 4 bases. CDR3 size: 17 residues. Written as DNA, the CDR3 is TGCGCCAGCAGCTTGGCCAAAGCTAGCGGGGGTTACAATGAGCAGTTCTTC. It is translated as CASSLAKASGGYNEQFF.

V and J are TRBV7-3 and TRBJ1-2; tentatively, D is TRBD1 (6 bases). The germline gives CDR1 SGHTA, CDR2 FQGTGA. The CDR3 runs 16 residues. V was trimmed by 0 bases and J by 8 bases, leaving 19 bases between them. CDR3 amino acids: CASSLTRGGKRKGYTF. CDR3 nucleotides: TGTGCCAGCAGCTTAACCCGAGGGGGGAAGCGTAAGGGCTACACCTTC.

This clonotype occurred a few times. This sequence joins TRBV11-2 and TRBJ2-7, with 7 bases lining up with TRBD2. The germline V gene encodes CDR1 SGHAT and CDR2 FQNNGV. V was pared by 5 bases and J by 3 bases, with 7 bases of the junction left unmatched. The CDR3 consists of 14 residues. CDR3 sequence reads: CASSPGTIDYEQYF. In DNA, the CDR3 is TGTGCCAGCAGCCCAGGGACTATAGACTACGAGCAGTACTTC.

This chain joins TRBV18 and TRBJ2-4; no firm D call. Germline CDR1 reads KGHSH; CDR2 reads LQKENI. V gave up 3 bases and J gave up 0 bases, with 12 bases separating them. The CDR3 runs 16 residues. The chain's CDR3 is CASSPLGQTAKNIQYF. The CDR3 DNA follows: TGTGCCAGCTCACCGCTCGGGCAGACAGCCAAAAACATTCAGTACTTC. Complete variable domain (other parts from reference TRBV18 and TRBJ2-4): NAGVMQNPRHLVRRRGQEARLRCSPMKGHSHVYWYRQLPEEGLKFMVYLQKENIIDESGMPKERFSAEFPKEGPSILRIQQVVRGDSAAYFCASSPLGQTAKNIQYFGAGTRLSVL.

This clonotype was observed a handful of times. The CDR3 DNA is TGCGCCAGCGGCCAGGACAGTCTTTACGAGCAGTACTTC. This encodes CASGQDSLYEQYF. The chain recombines TRBV5-1 with TRBJ2-7, with D possibly being TRBD1 (6 bases). Trimming took 7 bases from V and 4 from J, leaving 15 bases between them. The CDR3 runs to 13 residues. Looked up from germline, CDR1 is SGHRS and CDR2 is YFSETQ.

The chain employs TRBV5-1 and TRBJ2-3, with 7 nucleotides matching TRBD1. The CDR3 is 14 amino acids. Germline V CDR1 and CDR2: SGHRS, YFSETQ. With 4 bases clipped from V and 7 bases from J, the junction kept 9 bases outside the gene matches. The CDR3 is CASSPGTVPNTQYF. Written as DNA, the CDR3 is TGCGCCAGCAGCCCCGGGACAGTACCAAATACGCAGTATTTT.

In this sample, this clonotype turned up many times. V is TRBV7-6 and J is TRBJ2-1; 13 nucleotides match TRBD2. Germline-derived CDR1 and CDR2 are SGHVS and FNYEAQ. This CDR3 comprises 17 residues. The ends lost 5 bases at V and 0 bases at J; junction bases unmatched: 4. Here the CDR3 DNA reads TGTGCCAGCAGCCTCCGGACTAGCGGGAGCTCCTACAATGAGCAGTTCTTC. This translates into CASSLRTSGSSYNEQFF.

This clonotype was picked up a small number of times. J is TRBJ1-2 and V is TRBV3-1; 8 nucleotides line up with TRBD1. The CDR3 is made up of 18 amino acids. The V gene end was trimmed by 0 bases and the J gene end by 3 bases; junction bases not matched to a gene: 12. CDR1 is LGHDT and CDR2 is YNNKEL in the germline V gene (reference sequence). CDR3 DNA: TGTGCCAGCAGCCAAGAAGGCTGGACAGGGTCCCCCTACTATGGCTACACCTTC. Encoded protein: CASSQEGWTGSPYYGYTF.

The table lists this clonotype with a few counts. Here the CDR3 reads CATSDPGQGVGDEQFF. CDR3 DNA: TGTGCCACCAGTGATCCGGGACAGGGTGTCGGCGATGAGCAGTTCTTC. This chain connects TRBV24-1 to TRBJ2-1; TRBD1 matches at 9 bases. The germline V gene has CDR1 KGHDR and CDR2 SFDVKD. V dropped 3 bases and J dropped 8; count of bases not matched to a gene: 10. This CDR3 has 16 amino acids.

This clonotype appeared a few times. The DNA for the CDR3 is TGCGCCAGCAGCTTAAGCGGGCCTATGCAAGAGACCCAGTACTTC. Its protein product is CASSLSGPMQETQYF. This rearrangement joins TRBV5-1 to TRBJ2-5; D is perhaps TRBD2 (6 bases). In germline, CDR1 is SGHRS, CDR2 YFSETQ. The CDR3 extends over 15 amino acids. Trimming cost V 2 bases and J 2 bases, with 13 bases left between them.